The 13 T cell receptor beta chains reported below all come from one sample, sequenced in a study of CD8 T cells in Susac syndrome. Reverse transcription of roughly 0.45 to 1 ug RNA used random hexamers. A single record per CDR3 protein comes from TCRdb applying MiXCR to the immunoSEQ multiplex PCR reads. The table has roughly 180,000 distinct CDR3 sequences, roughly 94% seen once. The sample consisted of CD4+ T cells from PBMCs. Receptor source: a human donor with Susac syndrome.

DNA of the CDR3: TGCGCCAGCAGCCAAGGGGGCGGAACAGTTGGGATATTCTATGGCTACACCTTC. Encoded protein: CASSQGGGTVGIFYGYTF. The rearrangement links TRBV4-1 to TRBJ1-2, with D tentatively TRBD1 (5 bases). V lost 1 base to trimming and J lost 4 bases, with 22 bases between them. CDR3 length: 18 residues. Germline CDR1 MGHRA, CDR2 YSYEKL.

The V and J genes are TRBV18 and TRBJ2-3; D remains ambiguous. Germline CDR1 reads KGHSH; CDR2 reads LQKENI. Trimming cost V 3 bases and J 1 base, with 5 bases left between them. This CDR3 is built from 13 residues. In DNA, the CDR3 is TGTGCCAGCTCACCCTTCGGCACAGATACGCAGTATTTT. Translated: CASSPFGTDTQYF.

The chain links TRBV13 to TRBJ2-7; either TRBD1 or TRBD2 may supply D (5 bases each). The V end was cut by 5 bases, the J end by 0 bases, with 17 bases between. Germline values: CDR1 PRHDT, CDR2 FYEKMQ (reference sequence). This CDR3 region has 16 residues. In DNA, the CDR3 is TGTGCCAGCAGCCCCCGTCGGGACCTCATCTCCTACGAGCAGTACTTC. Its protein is CASSPRRDLISYEQYF.

CDR3 DNA sequence: TGCAGTGCTAGGATCCATCAGGGGATGAACACTGAAGCTTTCTTT. Its protein is CSARIHQGMNTEAFF. The chain is built from TRBV20-1 and TRBJ1-1; perhaps TRBD1 as D (6 bases). There are 15 residues in the CDR3. V was cut by 3 bases and J by 0 bases, with 14 bases left in between. CDR1 DFQATT and CDR2 SNEGSKA come from the germline V gene (reference sequence).

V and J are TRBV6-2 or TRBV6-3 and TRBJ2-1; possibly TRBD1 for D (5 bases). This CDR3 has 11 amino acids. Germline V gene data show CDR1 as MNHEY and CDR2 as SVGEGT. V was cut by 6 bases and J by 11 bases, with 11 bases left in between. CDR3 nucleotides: TGTGCCAGCAGCCAACAGGCCCAGCAGTTCTTC. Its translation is CASSQQAQQFF.

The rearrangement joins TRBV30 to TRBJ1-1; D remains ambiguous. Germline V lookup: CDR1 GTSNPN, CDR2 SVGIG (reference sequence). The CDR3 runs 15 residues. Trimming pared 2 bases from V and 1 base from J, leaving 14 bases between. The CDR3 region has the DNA TGTGCCTGGAGTCCATACCCACTCGGGAACACTGAAGCTTTCTTT. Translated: CAWSPYPLGNTEAFF.

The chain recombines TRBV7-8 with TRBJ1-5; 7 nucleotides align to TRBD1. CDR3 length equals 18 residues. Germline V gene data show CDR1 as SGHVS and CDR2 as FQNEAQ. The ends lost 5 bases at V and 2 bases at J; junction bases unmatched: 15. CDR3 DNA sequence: TGTGCCAGCAGCCCGCGCCCAACGACAGGGTTTGGCAATCAGCCCCAGCATTTT. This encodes CASSPRPTTGFGNQPQHF. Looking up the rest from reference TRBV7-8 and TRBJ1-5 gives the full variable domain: GAGVSQSPRYKVAKRGQDVALRCDPISGHVSLFWYQQALGQGPEFLTYFQNEAQLDKSGLPSDRFFAERPEGSVSTLKIQRTQQEDSAVYLCASSPRPTTGFGNQPQHFGDGTRLSIL.

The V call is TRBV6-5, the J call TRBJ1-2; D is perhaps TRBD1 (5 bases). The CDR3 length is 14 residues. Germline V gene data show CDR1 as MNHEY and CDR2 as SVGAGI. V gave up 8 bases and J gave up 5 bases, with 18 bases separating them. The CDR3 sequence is CASGPGHSNYGYTF. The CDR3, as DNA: TGTGCCAGCGGTCCAGGACATTCGAATTATGGCTACACCTTC.

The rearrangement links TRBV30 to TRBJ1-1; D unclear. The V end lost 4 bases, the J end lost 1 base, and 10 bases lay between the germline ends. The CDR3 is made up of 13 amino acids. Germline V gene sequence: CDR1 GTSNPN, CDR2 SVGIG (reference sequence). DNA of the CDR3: TGTGCCTGGACCCTGACTAAGAACACTGAAGCTTTCTTT. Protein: CAWTLTKNTEAFF.

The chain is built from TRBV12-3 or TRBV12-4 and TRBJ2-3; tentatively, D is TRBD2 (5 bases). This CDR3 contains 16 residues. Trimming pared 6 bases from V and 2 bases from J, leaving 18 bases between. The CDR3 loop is CASSTPPGVATDTQYF. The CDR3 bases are TGTGCCAGCAGCACCCCACCCGGGGTTGCCACAGATACGCAGTATTTT.

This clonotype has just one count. The DNA for the CDR3 is TGCGCCAGCAGCCAAGAACAGGGCGCCTATGGCTACACCTTC. It encodes CASSQEQGAYGYTF. The chain links TRBV4-3 to TRBJ1-2, with D possibly matching TRBD1 (6 bases). The V and J ends lost 0 bases and 4 bases respectively, with 9 bases between them. This CDR3 has 14 amino acids. Germline CDR1 and CDR2: LGHNA and YSLEER.

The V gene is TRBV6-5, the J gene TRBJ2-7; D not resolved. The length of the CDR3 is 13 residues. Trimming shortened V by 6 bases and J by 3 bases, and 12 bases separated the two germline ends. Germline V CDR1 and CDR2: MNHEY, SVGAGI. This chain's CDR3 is CASSRTVLYEQYF. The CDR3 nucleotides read TGTGCCAGCAGCCGTACAGTTCTCTACGAGCAGTACTTC.

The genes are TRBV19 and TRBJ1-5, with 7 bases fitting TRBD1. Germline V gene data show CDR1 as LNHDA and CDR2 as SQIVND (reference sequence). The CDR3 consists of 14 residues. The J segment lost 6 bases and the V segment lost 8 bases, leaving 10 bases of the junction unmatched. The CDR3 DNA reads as TGTGCCAGTTCCCCCAGGGGGGGGGCTCAGCCCCAGCATTTT. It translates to CASSPRGGAQPQHF.